Below, 17 T cell receptor beta chains from the same sample are listed, as sequenced in a study of T cells in localized non-small cell lung cancer. Measured with immunoSEQ multiplex PCR; TCRdb has only the in-frame clones, and not every one. The table lists around 1,400 clones, about 39% of them singletons, with 9.4% in the top ten. The material was lung tumor tissue, obtained before any cancer treatment. These receptors were obtained from a male donor aged 60 or over with stage I squamous cell lung carcinoma.

This rearrangement joins TRBV28 to TRBJ2-1, with 8 nucleotides matching TRBD2. The CDR3 covers 14 residues. With 2 bases clipped from V and 9 bases from J, the junction kept 6 bases outside the gene matches. Germline CDR1 reads MDHEN; CDR2 reads SYDVKM. The CDR3 reads CASSLGSGRGEQFF. CDR3 DNA sequence: TGTGCCAGCAGTTTAGGGAGCGGGAGAGGTGAGCAGTTCTTC. Based on the CDR3 plus reference TRBV28 and TRBJ2-1, the full variable domain is DVKVTQSSRYLVKRTGEKVFLECVQDMDHENMFWYRQDPGLGLRLIYFSYDVKMKEKGDIPEGYSVSREKKERFSLILESASTNQTSMYLCASSLGSGRGEQFFGPGTRLTVL.

The J gene is TRBJ1-1, the V gene TRBV7-7, with a weak D call TRBD1 (5 bases). There are 14 residues in the CDR3. Germline loops: CDR1 SSHAT, CDR2 FNYEAQ (reference sequence). The ends were cut back, 5 bases at V and 8 bases at J, with 18 bases in the middle. In DNA, the CDR3 is TGTGCCAGCAGCGTCCGGGACTCCTCCCCAGAAGCTTTCTTT. Protein sequence: CASSVRDSSPEAFF.

This chain joins TRBV18 and TRBJ2-1; no firm D call. The CDR3 covers 12 residues. V was shortened by 2 bases and J by 15 bases, with 14 bases between the two germline ends. CDR1 is KGHSH, CDR2 LQKENI, per germline. This CDR3 is CASSPVQLGTFF. The CDR3 coding sequence is TGTGCCAGCTCACCAGTCCAGTTAGGCACGTTCTTC.

The chain links TRBV9 to TRBJ2-5; 8 bases fit TRBD2. The CDR3 is 15 amino acids. The V gene's germline CDR1 is SGDLS and CDR2 YYNGEE. V lost 0 bases to trimming and J lost 4 bases; unmatched junction nucleotides: 5. The chain's CDR3 is CASSVVGRAGETQYF. CDR3 DNA: TGTGCCAGCAGCGTAGTCGGGAGGGCCGGAGAGACCCAGTACTTC.

The genes are TRBV6-8 and TRBJ2-5; 13 nucleotides match TRBD2. The ends lost 5 bases at V and 4 bases at J; junction bases unmatched: 4. This CDR3 spans 15 amino acids. Germline V gives CDR1 MNHGY, CDR2 SAAAGT. The chain's CDR3 is CASSLGLAGVETQYF. Written as DNA, the CDR3 is TGTGCCAGCAGTCTCGGACTAGCGGGAGTAGAGACCCAGTACTTC.

V usage is TRBV16 and J usage is TRBJ1-4, with a tentative D call TRBD1 (6 bases). Trimming removed 0 bases at V and 4 bases at J, with 6 bases between. This CDR3 region has 14 residues. The germline V gene has CDR1 KGHSY and CDR2 FQNENV. The CDR3 DNA is TGTGCCAGCAGCCAATCGGACAGTAATGAAAAACTGTTTTTT. Its protein product is CASSQSDSNEKLFF.

J is TRBJ2-2 and V is TRBV28, with a weak D call TRBD2 (6 bases). Trimming removed 6 bases from V and 6 bases from J, with 8 bases in between. The CDR3 length is 12 residues. Per the germline V gene, CDR1 is MDHEN and CDR2 is SYDVKM. The CDR3 DNA sequence: TGTGCCAGCAGGGGGGAGGCCGGGGAGCTGTTTTTT. It yields the protein CASRGEAGELFF. Full variable domain (remainder filled in from reference TRBV28 and TRBJ2-2): DVKVTQSSRYLVKRTGEKVFLECVQDMDHENMFWYRQDPGLGLRLIYFSYDVKMKEKGDIPEGYSVSREKKERFSLILESASTNQTSMYLCASRGEAGELFFGEGSRLTVL.

This clone is labeled medium-sized (0.01 to 0.1%). The germline gene is not matched at one end of the junction; a read error may be the cause. This chain connects TRBV6-1 to TRBJ1-5, with D unresolved. Germline values: CDR1 MNHNS, CDR2 SASEGT. The CDR3 is made up of 14 amino acids. The CDR3 reads CAISEGVSNQPQHF. The CDR3 region has the DNA TGTGCCATCAGTGAAGGTGTTAGCAATCAGCCCCAGCATTTT.

This clone showed up just a few times. V gene TRBV11-3 combines with J gene TRBJ1-1; no firm D call. V was cut by 4 bases and J by 1 base, with 13 bases left in between. CDR1 is SGHNT, CDR2 YENEEA, per germline. The CDR3 is made up of 15 amino acids. CDR3 bases: TGTGCCAGCAGCTCCCTTGAGGCCGAGAACACTGAAGCTTTCTTT. Its translation is CASSSLEAENTEAFF.

This clone is deemed large. The rearrangement links TRBV11-3 to TRBJ1-1; the D is unclear. This CDR3 comprises 15 residues. Germline V gene data show CDR1 as SGHNT and CDR2 as YENEEA. Deletions cut 3 bases from V and 1 base from J, with 12 bases between. CDR3 nucleotides: TGTGCCAGCAGCTTGGTCGGGGAGGGGAACACTGAAGCTTTCTTT. Translation: CASSLVGEGNTEAFF.

This clone is large in the sample. The chain joins TRBV6-8 to TRBJ2-7, with 7 bases aligning to TRBD1. Germline CDR1 and CDR2: MNHGY and SAAAGT. This CDR3 is 15 amino acids long. V dropped 10 bases and J dropped 2; count of bases not matched to a gene: 14. In nucleotides, the CDR3 is TGTGCCACTTTCGAGGGGACAGTTTTGGCCTACGAGCAGTACTTC. This gives the protein CATFEGTVLAYEQYF.

This clone was observed a few times. The germline gene is not matched at one end of the junction; a read error may be the cause. V gene TRBV6-8 combines with J gene TRBJ2-7; perhaps TRBD1 as D (6 bases). CDR1 MNHGY and CDR2 SAAAGT come from the germline V gene. This CDR3 region has 13 residues. CDR3 protein: CAISGTQGAEQYF. The CDR3 region has the DNA TGTGCCATCAGTGGGACACAGGGAGCCGAGCAGTACTTC.

This clone was counted a few times. V usage is TRBV14 and J usage is TRBJ2-7; no clear D gene. There are 12 residues in the CDR3. Trimming removed 0 bases from V and 7 bases from J, with 7 bases in between. CDR1 and CDR2 (germline): SGHDN, FVKESK. The CDR3 DNA reads TGTGCCAGCAGCCAAGAGGTCGGGGAGCAGTACTTC. Amino acids: CASSQEVGEQYF.

Judged by abundance, this clone is medium-sized. The genes are TRBV6-8 and TRBJ1-5; D remains ambiguous. There are 18 residues in the CDR3. V lost 5 bases and J 0 bases, leaving 20 bases between the germline ends. In germline, CDR1 is MNHGY, CDR2 SAAAGT. DNA for the CDR3: TGTGCCAGCAGTCCCCTCTGGTGGGCCGGATATAGCAATCAGCCCCAGCATTTT. It codes for CASSPLWWAGYSNQPQHF.

For the CDR3, the DNA is TGTGCCAGCTCACCTGGACGGGGGCCTCCTGAAGCTTTCTTT. It yields the protein CASSPGRGPPEAFF. The chain is built from TRBV18 and TRBJ1-1, with TRBD1 as a possible D gene (6 bases). Per germline, CDR1 KGHSH and CDR2 LQKENI. This CDR3 contains 14 residues. V was cut by 3 bases and J by 6 bases, with 14 bases left in between.

This clone has only a few counts. The junction departs from the called germline gene at one end, perhaps through a read error. An unread or ambiguous base exists; X represents the residue it encodes. The rearrangement links TRBV29-1 to TRBJ2-3, with D perhaps assigned TRBD1 or TRBD2 (6 bases each). In germline, CDR1 is SQVTM, CDR2 ANQGSEA. This CDR3 contains 16 residues. Here the CDR3 DNA reads TGCARCGTTGGGGGAGTGGAGGGGACATCCACAGATACGCAGTATTTT. Its translation: CXVGGVEGTSTDTQYF.

In its sample, this clone was seen a few times. The chain links TRBV11-1 to TRBJ2-7; 8 bases are a match to TRBD1. Germline trimming cut 1 base from V and 0 bases from J; bases unmatched to any gene: 5. Germline CDR1 SGHAT, CDR2 FQDESV (reference sequence). The CDR3 has 16 amino acids. The DNA of the CDR3 is TGTGCCAGCAGCTTAGACGGGACAGGTCCCTCCTACGAGCAGTACTTC. Protein product: CASSLDGTGPSYEQYF.